Shown below are 27 T cell receptor beta chains from a single sample sequenced in a study of shared clonotypes between healthy human individuals. The protocol was immunoSEQ multiplex PCR, while the TCRdb copy is restricted to in-frame clones and leaves out a portion. Of 1.5 million to 2.5 million clones in the sample, about 95% were seen once. Positive CCR7 selection of CD45RO-negative cells yielded the naive CD8 cells, and terminally differentiated effector memory CD45RA+ cells were excluded. The sequenced sample consisted of naive CD8+ T cells sorted from blood. Source of these receptors: a man younger than 35 in good health.

The chain employs TRBV6-1 and TRBJ2-7, with 8 nucleotides matching TRBD1. With 3 bases clipped from V and 3 bases from J, the junction kept 4 bases outside the gene matches. The germline V gene encodes CDR1 MNHNS and CDR2 SASEGT. This CDR3 has 14 residues. This chain's CDR3 is CASSEGTGDYEQYF. CDR3 DNA sequence: TGTGCCAGCAGTGAGGGGACAGGCGACTACGAGCAGTACTTC.

Comments on this clone: The same CDR3 arises from other DNA sequences in this sample as well. The chain employs TRBV27 and TRBJ2-1; 9 nucleotides align to TRBD1. The CDR3 spans 14 residues. Looked up from germline, CDR1 is MNHEY and CDR2 is SMNVEV (reference sequence). V shed 3 bases, J shed 6 bases, and the junction held 3 bases outside the gene matches. The CDR3 DNA follows: TGTGCCAGCAGTTTGGGACAGGGAATCAATGAGCAGTTCTTC. Amino acids: CASSLGQGINEQFF.

This rearrangement joins TRBV10-3 to TRBJ2-7; 10 bases line up with TRBD1. Germline V gene data show CDR1 as ENHRY and CDR2 as SYGVKD. The CDR3 covers 14 residues. Trimming at V came to 2 bases and at J to 4 bases, leaving 2 bases not matched to a gene. The CDR3 DNA sequence: TGTGCCATCAGTGAGCGGGACAGGGGTTACGAGCAGTACTTC. Amino acid sequence: CAISERDRGYEQYF.

This clone was counted a single time. In the same sample, other DNA sequences code for this CDR3. The V and J genes are TRBV6-5 and TRBJ2-2; no clear D. The V and J ends lost 0 bases and 6 bases respectively, with 5 bases between them. Per germline, CDR1 MNHEY and CDR2 SVGAGI. The CDR3 spans 13 residues. CDR3 coding DNA: TGTGCCAGCAGTTACTCGGGATCCGGGGAGCTGTTTTTT. It yields the protein CASSYSGSGELFF.

Concerning this clone itself: The identical CDR3 is also encoded by other nucleotide sequences in the sample. This chain joins TRBV4-1 and TRBJ1-5, with D unclear. The V end lost 1 base, the J end lost 4 bases, and 11 bases lay between the germline ends. Germline V gene data show CDR1 as MGHRA and CDR2 as YSYEKL. CDR3 length: 15 amino acids. For the CDR3, the DNA is TGCGCCAGCAGCCAAGCCGGGGTGGGTAATCAGCCCCAGCATTTT. Protein sequence: CASSQAGVGNQPQHF.

The V gene is TRBV4-2, the J gene TRBJ2-2; 12 bases fit TRBD2. CDR1 and CDR2 from the germline V gene are LGHNA and YNFKEQ. The CDR3 consists of 16 residues. V was pared by 2 bases and J by 6 bases, with 4 bases of the junction left unmatched. CDR3 nucleotide sequence: TGTGCCAGCAGCCAACCAGCTAGCGGGGGGGCCGGGGAGCTGTTTTTT. Its protein is CASSQPASGGAGELFF.

J is TRBJ2-7 and V is TRBV4-1; D gene ambiguous. Germline CDR1 is MGHRA and CDR2 is YSYEKL. Trimming cost V 4 bases and J 2 bases, with 12 bases left between them. The CDR3 consists of 14 residues. The CDR3 loop is CASSLRPTPYEQYF. The DNA for the CDR3 is TGCGCCAGCAGCCTACGGCCTACACCCTACGAGCAGTACTTC.

The chain carries TRBV19 and TRBJ2-1, with D possibly being TRBD1 (5 bases). CDR3 length: 16 amino acids. The V and J ends lost 1 base and 3 bases respectively, with 13 bases between them. The germline CDR1 and CDR2 sequences are LNHDA and SQIVND (reference sequence). The CDR3 DNA follows: TGTGCCAGTAGTATAGGGGGCGGTGGAATCTACAATGAGCAGTTCTTC. The encoded protein is CASSIGGGGIYNEQFF.

This clone has a single count. Other DNA variants within this sample encode the same CDR3. The CDR3 DNA reads TGTGCCAGCAGCGTTGGGGGGGTCCAAGAGACCCAGTACTTC. Its translation is CASSVGGVQETQYF. This sequence joins TRBV9 and TRBJ2-5, with 7 bases aligning to TRBD2. The CDR3 contains 14 residues. In germline, CDR1 is SGDLS, CDR2 YYNGEE. The V segment lost 2 bases and the J segment 1 base; nucleotides outside the gene matches: 2.

About this clone: The sample carries other DNA sequences with the same CDR3. The gene calls are TRBV6-1 and TRBJ2-7; 8 nucleotides agree with TRBD2. The CDR3 length is 14 residues. V shed 3 bases, J shed 2 bases, and the junction held 3 bases outside the gene matches. Looked up from germline, CDR1 is MNHNS and CDR2 is SASEGT. The CDR3 DNA reads TGTGCCAGCAGTGATGTGGGACTAGCCTACGAGCAGTACTTC. Its translation: CASSDVGLAYEQYF.

The chain uses TRBV27 and TRBJ2-5; 11 nucleotides match TRBD2. Germline V gives CDR1 MNHEY, CDR2 SMNVEV (reference sequence). After removal of 2 bases from V and 5 bases from J, the junction contained 7 bases not matched to a gene. This CDR3 is built from 16 residues. CDR3 sequence (DNA): TGTGCCAGCAGTTTAATGGCTAGCGGGGGGTGGGAGACCCAGTACTTC. Its translation is CASSLMASGGWETQYF.

The V and J genes are TRBV7-9 and TRBJ2-3, with 10 bases fitting TRBD2. The junction had 4 bases not matched to a gene; V was cut back by 2 bases and J by 2 bases. Germline V CDR1 and CDR2: SEHNR, FQNEAQ (reference sequence). The length of the CDR3 is 16 residues. CDR3 DNA: TGTGCCAGCAGCTTACCAGCGGGAGGGGACACAGATACGCAGTATTTT. Protein: CASSLPAGGDTDTQYF.

The chain combines TRBV6-6 with TRBJ1-5; D is unclear. The CDR3 is made up of 15 amino acids. The V end lost 0 bases, the J end lost 1 base, and 7 bases lay between the germline ends. Per the germline V gene, CDR1 is MNHNY and CDR2 is SVGAGI (reference sequence). The CDR3 DNA sequence: TGTGCCAGCAGTTACTCGGGAAACAGCAATCAGCCCCAGCATTTT. This translates into CASSYSGNSNQPQHF.

V usage is TRBV5-1 and J usage is TRBJ2-3, with 9 nucleotides matching TRBD2. This CDR3 region has 15 residues. Germline lookup yields CDR1 SGHRS and CDR2 YFSETQ. J lost 3 bases, V lost 4 bases, and 6 bases had no gene match. CDR3 DNA sequence: TGCGCCAGCAGCCTTAGCGGGGGACGGACAGATACGCAGTATTTT. Translating gives CASSLSGGRTDTQYF.

This chain links TRBV4-1 with TRBJ2-5, with D perhaps TRBD1 (6 bases). Germline-derived CDR1 and CDR2 are MGHRA and YSYEKL. Trimming removed 4 bases from V and 3 bases from J, with 15 bases in between. There are 15 residues in the CDR3. CDR3 region: CASSPWGQTEETQYF. CDR3 bases: TGCGCCAGCAGCCCGTGGGGACAAACGGAAGAGACCCAGTACTTC.

The gene calls are TRBV6-5 and TRBJ2-5, with D perhaps matching TRBD1 or TRBD2 (5 bases each). V lost 5 bases and J 1 base, leaving 11 bases between the germline ends. Germline assignment: CDR1 MNHEY and CDR2 SVGAGI. CDR3 length: 14 amino acids. The CDR3 protein is CASSGDGTQETQYF. The CDR3, as DNA: TGTGCCAGCAGTGGGGACGGGACCCAAGAGACCCAGTACTTC.

The chain couples TRBV5-6 to TRBJ2-7; TRBD2 aligns across 11 bases. The CDR3 totals 16 residues. The germline gives CDR1 SGHDT, CDR2 YYEEEE. Unmatched junction bases numbered 12, after V lost 3 bases and J lost 7 bases. The CDR3 protein is CASSYLAGGTRGEQYF. The CDR3 nucleotides are TGTGCCAGCAGCTATCTAGCGGGAGGTACCCGGGGGGAGCAGTACTTC.

The J gene is TRBJ2-7, the V gene TRBV7-9, with D unresolved. Germline-derived CDR1 and CDR2 are SEHNR and FQNEAQ (reference sequence). The length of the CDR3 is 13 residues. Deletions cut 5 bases from V and 3 bases from J, with 11 bases between. CDR3 residues: CASSGSPHYEQYF. DNA for the CDR3: TGTGCCAGCAGCGGTAGTCCCCACTACGAGCAGTACTTC.

This clone was recorded only once. The V call is TRBV11-2, the J call TRBJ2-2, with D possibly TRBD2 on 6 matching bases. The CDR3 is 14 residues long. Germline loops: CDR1 SGHAT, CDR2 FQNNGV. The V end was cut by 5 bases, the J end by 0 bases, with 7 bases between. CDR3 sequence reads: CASSAGPNTGELFF. CDR3 bases: TGTGCCAGCAGCGCGGGACCGAACACCGGGGAGCTGTTTTTT.

Comments on this clone: This sample includes further DNA sequences coding for the same CDR3. The chain recombines TRBV4-1 with TRBJ1-1; unclear D gene. From germline, CDR1 is MGHRA and CDR2 YSYEKL. V was clipped by 3 bases and J by 0 bases, with 5 bases between them. The CDR3 totals 13 residues. The DNA of the CDR3 is TGCGCCAGCAGCCAGGGGATGAACACTGAAGCTTTCTTT. This gives the protein CASSQGMNTEAFF.

A word on this clone: Additional DNA sequences in this sample encode the identical CDR3. V and J are TRBV19 and TRBJ1-5; 7 bases map to TRBD1. J was trimmed by 0 bases and V by 0 bases; bases with no gene match: 8. Germline-derived CDR1 and CDR2 are LNHDA and SQIVND (reference sequence). The CDR3 covers 18 residues. CDR3 protein: CASSIDPDRDYSNQPQHF. The CDR3 region has the DNA TGTGCCAGTAGTATAGACCCCGACAGGGATTATAGCAATCAGCCCCAGCATTTT.

The chain uses TRBV11-2 and TRBJ2-7, with 9 positions matching TRBD1. The V and J ends lost 3 bases and 5 bases, in that order; junction bases with no gene match: 8. The CDR3 is 15 amino acids. The V gene's germline CDR1 is SGHAT and CDR2 FQNNGV. CDR3 protein: CASSLWDRVVHEQYF. CDR3 in DNA: TGTGCCAGCAGCTTGTGGGACAGGGTGGTCCACGAGCAGTACTTC.

The V gene is TRBV7-9, the J gene TRBJ1-2; 9 positions match TRBD1. CDR3 length: 13 amino acids. V was clipped by 6 bases and J by 8 bases; unmatched bases: 7. Germline V gene lookup returns CDR1 SEHNR and CDR2 FQNEAQ (reference sequence). CDR3 bases: TGTGCCAGCAGTAAGGGACAGGGTGGAGGCTACACCTTC. It is translated as CASSKGQGGGYTF.

The genes are TRBV27 and TRBJ2-1, with D possibly matching TRBD2 (5 bases). Germline V CDR1 and CDR2: MNHEY, SMNVEV (reference sequence). The CDR3 has 16 amino acids. V was clipped by 2 bases and J by 8 bases, with 19 bases between them. CDR3 sequence reads: CASSLRGSSLGDEQFF. DNA for the CDR3: TGTGCCAGCAGTTTACGCGGGTCTTCCCTCGGGGATGAGCAGTTCTTC.

The V and J genes are TRBV30 and TRBJ1-1, with TRBD1 as a possible D gene (5 bases). CDR1 GTSNPN and CDR2 SVGIG come from the germline V gene (reference sequence). V was cut by 3 bases and J by 0 bases, with 8 bases left in between. The CDR3 is made up of 13 amino acids. The CDR3 loop reads CAWRATVNTEAFF. As DNA, the CDR3 is TGTGCCTGGAGGGCGACAGTGAACACTGAAGCTTTCTTT.

The chain carries TRBV5-6 and TRBJ1-1, with a tentative D call TRBD1 (5 bases). This CDR3 is 15 amino acids long. The germline V gene encodes CDR1 SGHDT and CDR2 YYEEEE. V was trimmed by 4 bases and J by 8 bases, leaving 21 bases between them. The CDR3 spells CASSPTTGTPGEAFF. CDR3 DNA sequence: TGTGCCAGCAGCCCGACCACCGGGACCCCGGGGGAAGCTTTCTTT.

This clone has a single count. This sequence joins TRBV19 and TRBJ2-7; D is possibly TRBD1 or TRBD2 (5 bases each). The germline V gene encodes CDR1 LNHDA and CDR2 SQIVND (reference sequence). The CDR3 is 12 residues long. V lost 8 bases and J 0 bases, leaving 8 bases between the germline ends. CDR3 in DNA: TGTGCCAGTCGGGACGGCTCCTACGAGCAGTACTTC. This encodes CASRDGSYEQYF.